This T cell receptor (beta chain) was identified in a study of shared clonotypes between healthy human individuals. Study outcomes and limitations: Generation probabilities of non-shared clonotypes were lower (relative to those shared by all four donors).

The count of this clone is one. Its antigen is unidentified. Profiling relied on immunoSEQ multiplex PCR, and the TCRdb table lists in-frame clones only, not all of them. The sample lists about 1,500,000 clones; approximately 96% were seen once. The TCR was taken from a man younger than 40 in good health. The sequencing input was naive CD4+ T cells sorted from blood. Subset described: CD45RA+ positively selected.

The CDR3 nucleotides read TGCGCCAGCAGCTTGAGAGCAGGGACTAACTATGGCTACACCTTC. It yields the protein CASSLRAGTNYGYTF. This rearrangement joins TRBV5-1 to TRBJ1-2; D perhaps matches TRBD1 (5 bases). Germline V gives CDR1 SGHRS, CDR2 YFSETQ. This CDR3 region has 15 residues. The V end was cut by 1 base, the J end by 0 bases, with 10 bases between. The full variable domain, with the rest looked up from reference TRBV5-1 and TRBJ1-2, is KAGVTQTPRYLIKTRGQQVTLSCSPISGHRSVSWYQQTPGQGLQFLFEYFSETQRNKGNFPGRFSGRQFSNSRSEMNVSTLELGDSALYLCASSLRAGTNYGYTFGSGTRLTVV.